These 22 T cell receptor beta chains were sequenced from one sample in a study of T cell repertoires in cytomegalovirus infection. TCRdb redid the calling of the reads with MiXCR, one entry per CDR3 protein. The data show about 180,000 distinct CDR3 sequences, roughly 17% seen once. Sequenced input: CD8+ T cells from PBMCs. The source of these receptors is a human donor in good health (CMV status not recorded). Some clones in this sample may be carry-over from other donors' samples.

CDR3 residues: CASSSPGQGFTSQETQYF. CDR3 DNA: TGTGCCAGCAGTTCGCCGGGACAGGGTTTTACGTCCCAAGAGACCCAGTACTTC. The J gene is TRBJ2-5, the V gene TRBV28; 9 bases fit TRBD1. Trimming took 4 bases from V and 1 from J; bases not matched to a gene: 13. CDR1 is MDHEN and CDR2 is SYDVKM in the germline V gene. The CDR3 totals 18 residues.

This chain uses TRBV7-2 with TRBJ2-3; possibly TRBD1 or TRBD2 for D (5 bases each). Trimming took 4 bases from V and 0 from J, leaving 17 bases between them. Germline lookup yields CDR1 SGHTA and CDR2 FQGNSA. The CDR3 runs to 17 residues. CDR3 sequence: CASSWGHPGTSTDTQYF. CDR3 DNA sequence: TGTGCCAGCAGCTGGGGCCATCCGGGAACTAGCACAGATACGCAGTATTTT.

This clonotype has just a few counts. This sequence joins TRBV6-2 or TRBV6-3 and TRBJ2-1; 8 positions agree with TRBD2. CDR1 and CDR2 (germline): MNHEY, SVGEGT. Trimming removed 6 bases from V and 7 bases from J; junction bases left unmatched: 14. The CDR3 is 16 residues long. The CDR3 bases are TGTGCCAGCAGCGACCCTCTTTCGGGGGGGCTAAATGAGCAGTTCTTC. Its protein product is CASSDPLSGGLNEQFF.

The V gene is TRBV7-6, the J gene TRBJ1-1, with a tentative D call TRBD1 (5 bases). V was cut by 3 bases and J by 1 base, with 12 bases left in between. CDR1 is SGHVS and CDR2 is FNYEAQ in the germline V gene. This CDR3 comprises 15 residues. CDR3 DNA sequence: TGTGCCAGCAGCTTGCCCCAGGGTGCGAACACTGAAGCTTTCTTT. Protein: CASSLPQGANTEAFF.

J is TRBJ2-1 and V is TRBV7-6; TRBD1 matches at 7 bases. With V trimmed by 5 bases and J by 4 bases, 5 bases remained unmatched. Germline CDR1 SGHVS, CDR2 FNYEAQ. The CDR3 loop spans 14 amino acids. This chain's CDR3 is CASSPLTGYNEQFF. The CDR3 region has the DNA TGTGCCAGCAGCCCGCTGACAGGGTACAATGAGCAGTTCTTC. The whole variable domain, filled in from reference TRBV7-6 and TRBJ2-1, reads GAGVSQSPRYKVTKRGQDVALRCDPISGHVSLYWYRQALGQGPEFLTYFNYEAQQDKSGLPNDRFSAERPEGSISTLTIQRTEQRDSAMYRCASSPLTGYNEQFFGPGTRLTVL.

In this sample, this clonotype turned up a few times. The chain uses TRBV6-2 or TRBV6-3 and TRBJ1-1, with 8 nucleotides matching TRBD1. Germline CDR1 reads MNHEY; CDR2 reads SVGEGT. The V segment lost 6 bases and the J segment 0 bases; nucleotides outside the gene matches: 15. CDR3 length: 18 amino acids. The CDR3 region has the DNA TGTGCCAGCAGCTTCGACCAGGGGGCGCTTAGGGTGAACACTGAAGCTTTCTTT. Protein product: CASSFDQGALRVNTEAFF.

The table lists this clonotype with a few counts. CDR3: CSARPPTGTYYEQYF. As DNA, the CDR3 is TGCAGTGCTCGTCCACCGACAGGAACCTACTACGAGCAGTACTTC. This chain links TRBV20-1 with TRBJ2-7; maybe TRBD1 (6 bases). The germline V and J ends were trimmed by 5 bases and 3 bases, with 20 bases remaining between them. The germline gives CDR1 DFQATT, CDR2 SNEGSKA (reference sequence). The CDR3 loop spans 15 amino acids.

The gene calls are TRBV6-2 or TRBV6-3 and TRBJ2-7, with a possible D match to TRBD2 (6 bases). Germline V lookup: CDR1 MNHEY, CDR2 SVGEGT. V lost 6 bases to trimming and J lost 0 bases, with 15 bases between them. The CDR3 length is 15 residues. The CDR3 DNA sequence: TGTGCCAGCAGCCGGCGGGACGTGAGCTCCTACGAGCAGTACTTC. The encoded protein is CASSRRDVSSYEQYF.

V usage is TRBV7-9 and J usage is TRBJ2-7; D uncertain. This CDR3 has 13 amino acids. Trimming took off 5 bases at V and 2 bases at J, with 10 bases between the two ends. CDR1 is SEHNR, CDR2 FQNEAQ, per germline (reference sequence). The CDR3 here is CASSTDVTYEQYF. The CDR3, as DNA: TGTGCCAGCAGCACCGATGTTACCTACGAGCAGTACTTC.

The CDR3: CASTTRGPYEQYF. Here the CDR3 DNA reads TGTGCCAGCACTACTAGGGGGCCCTACGAGCAGTACTTC. The chain uses TRBV7-8 and TRBJ2-7, with 7 bases matching TRBD1. The J segment lost 2 bases and the V segment lost 7 bases, leaving 5 bases of the junction unmatched. The CDR3 contains 13 residues. The germline V gene has CDR1 SGHVS and CDR2 FQNEAQ.

This clonotype has a handful of counts. The CDR3 here is CASSLGGNSNQPQHF. The DNA of the CDR3 is TGTGCCAGCAGCTTAGGGGGTAATAGCAATCAGCCCCAGCATTTT. The rearrangement uses TRBV7-9 and TRBJ1-5, with D uncertain. CDR1 is SEHNR and CDR2 is FQNEAQ in the germline V gene (reference sequence). The CDR3 is 15 amino acids. V was pared by 1 base and J by 0 bases, with 7 bases between.

This chain connects TRBV15 to TRBJ2-3; the D gene is possibly TRBD2 (7 bases). Per germline, CDR1 LNHNV and CDR2 YYDKDF (reference sequence). This CDR3 spans 17 amino acids. Trimming left V 0 bases short and J 3 bases short, with 16 bases between. This CDR3 reads CATSRDRWGGPTDTQYF. In DNA form, the CDR3 reads TGTGCCACCAGCAGAGATCGGTGGGGGGGCCCGACAGATACGCAGTATTTT.

This clonotype was seen more than once but under ten times. The V gene is TRBV6-2 or TRBV6-3, the J gene TRBJ2-7; D gene ambiguous. The germline V and J ends were trimmed by 7 bases and 3 bases, with 19 bases remaining between them. The CDR3 is 15 amino acids. In germline, CDR1 is MNHEY, CDR2 SVGEGT. The CDR3 sequence: CASIEEQAAFYEQYF. The CDR3 bases are TGTGCCAGCATCGAGGAGCAGGCGGCTTTCTACGAGCAGTACTTC.

A word on this clonotype: This may stem from a read error, because a much larger clone lies one nucleotide away. The chain recombines TRBV27 with TRBJ2-3, with D uncertain. Trimming took off 8 bases at V and 0 bases at J, with 6 bases between the two ends. Germline V gene sequence: CDR1 MNHEY, CDR2 SMNVEV (reference sequence). This CDR3 region has 12 residues. For the CDR3, the DNA is TGTGCCAGCGGCTTAAGCACAGATACGCAGTATTTT. Translating gives CASGLSTDTQYF.

This clonotype was detected many times. CDR3 sequence: CSVEAWLGQVNTEAFF. The CDR3 DNA is TGCAGCGTTGAGGCGTGGCTGGGACAGGTGAACACTGAAGCTTTCTTT. This chain joins TRBV29-1 and TRBJ1-1, with 8 nucleotides matching TRBD1. V was pared by 3 bases and J by 0 bases, with 9 bases of the junction left unmatched. In germline, CDR1 is SQVTM, CDR2 ANQGSEA. The CDR3 is made up of 16 amino acids.

This chain uses TRBV7-6 with TRBJ2-4; 8 nucleotides align to TRBD2. J lost 4 bases, V lost 5 bases, and 7 bases had no gene match. Germline V gene sequence: CDR1 SGHVS, CDR2 FNYEAQ. CDR3 size: 15 residues. The CDR3: CASSPSRGAKNIQYF. CDR3 DNA sequence: TGTGCCAGCAGCCCCTCGCGGGGGGCAAAAAACATTCAGTACTTC.

This CDR3 is CASSHRTGAANTEAFF. CDR3 bases: TGTGCCAGCAGCCACCGGACAGGGGCTGCGAACACTGAAGCTTTCTTT. This chain uses TRBV7-2 with TRBJ1-1; 9 nucleotides agree with TRBD1. This CDR3 has 16 amino acids. Germline V gene sequence: CDR1 SGHTA, CDR2 FQGNSA. Trimming at V came to 5 bases and at J to 1 base, leaving 8 bases not matched to a gene. Combining the CDR3 with reference TRBV7-2 and TRBJ1-1 gives the whole variable domain GAGVSQSPSNKVTEKGKDVELRCDPISGHTALYWYRQSLGQGLEFLIYFQGNSAPDKSGLPSDRFSAERTGGSVSTLTIQRTQQEDSAVYLCASSHRTGAANTEAFFGQGTRLTVV.

This clonotype has only a few counts. The V call is TRBV7-8, the J call TRBJ2-3, with 13 bases aligning to TRBD2. The CDR3 contains 19 residues. Trimming took 4 bases from V and 8 from J; bases not matched to a gene: 18. Germline V CDR1 and CDR2: SGHVS, FQNEAQ. The CDR3 DNA sequence: TGTGCCAGCAGCTCCAACGCTCGGACTAGCGGGGGCCCCACGGGTACGCAGTATTTT. Amino acids: CASSSNARTSGGPTGTQYF.

This clonotype has ten or more counts. This chain uses TRBV7-2 with TRBJ2-3, with 8 bases fitting TRBD2. The ends lost 4 bases at V and 0 bases at J; junction bases unmatched: 3. In germline, CDR1 is SGHTA, CDR2 FQGNSA. The CDR3 is made up of 15 amino acids. CDR3: CASSWLAGSTDTQYF. The CDR3 DNA is TGTGCCAGCAGCTGGCTAGCGGGCAGCACAGATACGCAGTATTTT.

In its sample, this clonotype was seen a few times. A read error may be the cause here, since a much bigger clone is one base away. The rearrangement uses TRBV6-6 and TRBJ2-3; D is uncertain. V lost 2 bases and J lost 4, with 4 bases in between. CDR3 size: 12 residues. Germline V CDR1 and CDR2: MNHNY, SVGAGI (reference sequence). This chain's CDR3 is CASSYDADTQYF. CDR3 bases: TGTGCCAGCAGTTACGACGCAGATACGCAGTATTTT.

This chain connects TRBV9 to TRBJ2-2; 9 nucleotides align to TRBD1. The V segment lost 3 bases and the J segment 4 bases; nucleotides outside the gene matches: 7. The CDR3 has 16 amino acids. Germline CDR1 SGDLS, CDR2 YYNGEE. The CDR3 here is CASSEGGQGITGELFF. CDR3 nucleotide sequence: TGTGCCAGCAGCGAGGGAGGACAGGGGATCACCGGGGAGCTGTTTTTT.

The chain has TRBV7-6 and TRBJ2-1; perhaps TRBD2 as D (6 bases). Germline CDR1 is SGHVS and CDR2 is FNYEAQ. The V and J ends lost 3 bases and 4 bases respectively, with 13 bases between them. The CDR3 runs 15 residues. The CDR3 region has the DNA TGTGCCAGCAGCTTTAGCGGCGGGGAGTACAATGAGCAGTTCTTC. Protein: CASSFSGGEYNEQFF.